This T cell receptor (beta chain) was sequenced in a study of neurological immune-mediated disorders. General observations from the study: None of the CDR3 amino acid sequences of expanded clones recurred across subjects, suggesting private repertoires in all groups.

Sorted libraries were made with about a million CD4+ or CD8+ T cells. Many counts were recorded for this clonotype. The antigen is unknown. The authors made cDNA by 5'RACE with 10-nucleotide random UMIs. In TCRdb, the 5' RACE reads were re-called with MiXCR into one record per CDR3 protein. The data contain about 31,000 distinct CDR3 sequences, around 4% of them singletons. The J segment lost 4 bases and the V segment lost 0 bases, leaving 4 bases of the junction unmatched. CDR1 SGHRS and CDR2 YFSETQ come from the germline V gene. This CDR3 has 15 amino acids. This rearrangement joins TRBV5-1 to TRBJ1-5, with 7 bases fitting TRBD1. Sequenced: CD4+ T cells from blood. This TCR came from a woman between 40 and 50 years old in good health. This chain's CDR3 is CASSLGAGGNQPQHF. CDR3 bases: TGCGCCAGCAGCTTGGGGGCAGGGGGGAATCAGCCCCAGCATTTT.